This entry describes one T cell receptor beta chain. Its antigen is unknown. The time point is: blood from clinic visit 5 months post-surgery; TSC patient then seizure free. Sequencing was limited to surgery cases with top T cell transcript signatures in brain tissue. Patients received at least one anti-epileptic drug before surgery. These data originate in a study of brain T cells in children with intractable seizures. Sequenced by immunoSEQ multiplex PCR; TCRdb stores in-frame clones only, minus some. Of a few hundred thousand clones in the sample, over 85% were seen once. This CDR3 comprises 15 residues. Between the trimmed V and J ends, which lost 6 bases and 3 bases, there was a span of 15 bases. The germline V gene has CDR1 LNHDA and CDR2 SQIVND (reference sequence). Regarding the study as a whole: Viral specificity was inferred only from CDR3 similarity; HCMV serostatus was unknown.

This sequence joins TRBV19 and TRBJ1-5; D is perhaps TRBD1 (5 bases). The receptor's source is a boy less than two years old with tuberous sclerosis and intractable seizures. The sequencing here drew on peripheral blood, taken roughly 5 months after surgery. The CDR3 spells CASRQSGSPNQPQHF. CDR3 nucleotides: TGTGCCAGTAGGCAATCAGGGTCCCCCAATCAGCCCCAGCATTTT.